This TCR beta chain was identified in a study of tumor and adjacent non-tumor tissue in lung cancer. About the study: Samples averaged about 3.8 million productive TCRbeta reads each.

Overall study results and limits: Normal lung showed higher cumulative top 100 clone frequency than tumor. Significantly higher TCR diversity was found in tumor than normal lung. Shorter survival was associated with higher TCR diversity in tumors.

No cell sorting was done before RNA was extracted from the tissue. The normal lung tissue was taken more than 3 cm from the tumor edge. The library came from three nested PCR rounds adapted from ARM-PCR protocols. TCRdb re-called the multiplex PCR reads with MiXCR, one entry per CDR3 protein. The sample includes roughly 82,000 distinct CDR3 sequences, more than 75% of them seen just once. J gave up 2 bases and V 3 bases, and 8 bases lay outside the gene matches. The CDR3 contains 16 residues. Germline values: CDR1 SGHDT, CDR2 YYEEEE. This clonotype was counted many times. The antigen remains undetermined.

The chain has TRBV5-6 and TRBJ2-5, with 9 bases that match TRBD2. Sequenced sample: distant non-tumor lung tissue. This TCR was recovered from a woman aged 45-65 years with non-small cell lung cancer. The CDR3 loop reads CASSSPSTSGQETQYF. CDR3 bases: TGTGCCAGCAGCTCACCGTCGACTAGCGGTCAAGAGACCCAGTACTTC.